This T cell receptor (beta chain) was obtained from a study of post-analysis software for immune sequencing data. Prepared TCR beta cDNA libraries contained unique molecular identifiers. TCRdb analysed the PCR reads with MiXCR anew, one entry per CDR3 protein. The sample shows about 800,000 distinct CDR3 sequences, roughly 27% of them seen only once. This receptor was identified in a girl between 10 and 17 years old with multiple sclerosis. The sample consisted of blood.

The chain's CDR3 is CASTLELAGAQYF. For the CDR3, the DNA is TGTGCCAGCACCCTCGAGCTAGCGGGGGCCCAGTACTTC. The V and J genes are TRBV7-2 and TRBJ2-5, with 10 nucleotides matching TRBD2. CDR3 length: 13 residues. Germline values: CDR1 SGHTA, CDR2 FQGNSA. V was pared by 7 bases and J by 9 bases, with 8 bases of the junction left unmatched.